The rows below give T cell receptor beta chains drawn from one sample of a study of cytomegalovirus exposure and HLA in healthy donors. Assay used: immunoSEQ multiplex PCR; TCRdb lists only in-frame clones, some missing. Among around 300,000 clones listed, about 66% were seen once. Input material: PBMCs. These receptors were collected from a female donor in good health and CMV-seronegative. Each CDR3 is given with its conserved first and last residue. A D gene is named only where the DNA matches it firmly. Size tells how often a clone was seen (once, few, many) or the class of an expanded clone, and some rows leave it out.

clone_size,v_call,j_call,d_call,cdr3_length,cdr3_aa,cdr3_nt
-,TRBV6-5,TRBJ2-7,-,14,CASSLIGAGAEQYF,TGTGCCAGCAGCTTAATAGGTGCAGGGGCCGAGCAGTACTTC
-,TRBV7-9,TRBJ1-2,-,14,CSSSLGTTYYGYTF,TGTTCCAGCAGCTTAGGGACAACCTACTATGGCTACACCTTC
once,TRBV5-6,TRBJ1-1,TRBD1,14,CASSLYRGLTEAFF,TGTGCCAGCAGCTTGTACAGGGGTTTGACTGAAGCTTTCTTT
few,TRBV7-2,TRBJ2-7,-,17,CASSLAQGLSASYEQYF,TGTGCCAGCAGCTTAGCCCAGGGGTTGTCAGCCTCCTACGAGCAGTACTTC
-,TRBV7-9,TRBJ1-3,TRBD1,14,CAGSGTDSGNTIYF,TGTGCCGGGTCGGGGACAGACTCTGGAAACACCATATATTTT
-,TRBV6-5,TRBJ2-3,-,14,CASSYETSTDTQYF,TGTGCCAGCAGTTACGAGACTAGCACAGATACGCAGTATTTT
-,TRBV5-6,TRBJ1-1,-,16,CASSLAGGARTTEAFF,TGTGCCAGCAGCTTGGCCGGGGGGGCGCGCACCACTGAAGCTTTCTTT
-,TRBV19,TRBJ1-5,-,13,CASEGAPGQPQHF,TGTGCCAGCGAAGGGGCTCCAGGGCAGCCCCAGCATTTT
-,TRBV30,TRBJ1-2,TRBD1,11,CAWGTGRGYTF,TGTGCCTGGGGGACAGGGCGTGGCTACACCTTC
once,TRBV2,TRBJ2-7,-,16,CASSEVLGESSYEQYF,TGTGCCAGCAGTGAAGTTCTAGGCGAGAGCTCCTACGAGCAGTACTTC
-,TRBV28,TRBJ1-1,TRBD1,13,CASSQHKGQKAFF,TGTGCCAGCAGTCAACATAAGGGACAGAAAGCTTTCTTT
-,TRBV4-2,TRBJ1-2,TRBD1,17,CASSQDYPGQGMRGYTF,TGTGCCAGCAGCCAAGATTACCCTGGACAGGGGATGCGGGGCTACACCTTC
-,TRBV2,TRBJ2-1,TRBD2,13,CASRGGAYNEQFF,TGTGCCAGCAGGGGGGGGGCCTACAATGAGCAGTTCTTC
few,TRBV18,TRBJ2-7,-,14,CASSPRTESYEQYF,TGTGCCAGCTCACCACGGACAGAGTCCTACGAGCAGTACTTC
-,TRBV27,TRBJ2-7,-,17,CASSLSAGFRSSYEQYF,TGTGCCAGCAGTTTATCGGCGGGATTCCGCAGCTCCTACGAGCAGTACTTC
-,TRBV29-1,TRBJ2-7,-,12,CSGALSSYEQYF,TGCAGCGGGGCGCTCAGCTCCTACGAGCAGTACTTC
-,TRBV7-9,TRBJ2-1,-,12,CASSFGAAGQFF,TGTGCCAGCAGCTTCGGGGCAGCGGGGCAGTTCTTC
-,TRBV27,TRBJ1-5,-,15,CASSGGKESNQPQHF,TGTGCCAGCAGTGGAGGGAAGGAAAGCAATCAGCCCCAGCATTTT
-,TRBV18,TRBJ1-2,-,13,CASSPDSSYGYTF,TGTGCCAGCTCACCGGACAGTAGCTATGGCTACACCTTC
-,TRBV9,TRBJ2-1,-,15,CASSVDPGSYNEQFF,TGTGCCAGCAGCGTAGACCCGGGCTCCTACAATGAGCAGTTCTTC
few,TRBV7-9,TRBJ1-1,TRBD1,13,CASTTQGIAEAFF,TGTGCCAGCACCACACAGGGGATCGCTGAAGCTTTCTTT
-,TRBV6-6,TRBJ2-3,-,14,CASSYPRSTDTQYF,TGTGCCAGCAGTTACCCCCGGTCCACAGATACGCAGTATTTT
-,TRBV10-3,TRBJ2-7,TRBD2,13,CATRAGDSYEQYF,TGTGCCACCCGAGCGGGGGACTCCTACGAGCAGTACTTC
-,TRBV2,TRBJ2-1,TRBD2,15,CASRSRAGGRDEQFF,TGTGCCAGCAGAAGTAGGGCGGGAGGGCGGGATGAGCAGTTCTTC
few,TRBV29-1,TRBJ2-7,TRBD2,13,CSVGLAVSYEQYF,TGCAGCGTCGGACTAGCGGTCTCCTACGAGCAGTACTTC
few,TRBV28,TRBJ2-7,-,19,CASRAWARVAGKASYEQYF,TGTGCCAGCAGAGCGTGGGCCAGGGTAGCCGGCAAAGCTTCCTACGAGCAGTACTTC
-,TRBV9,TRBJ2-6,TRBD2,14,CASAGVSGANVLTF,TGTGCCAGCGCGGGAGTTTCTGGGGCCAACGTCCTGACTTTC
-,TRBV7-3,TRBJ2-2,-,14,CASSSTRNTGELFF,TGTGCCAGCAGCTCGACTCGAAACACCGGGGAGCTGTTTTTT
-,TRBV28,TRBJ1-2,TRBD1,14,CASSFQQGAYGYTF,TGTGCCAGCAGTTTTCAACAGGGGGCCTATGGCTACACCTTC
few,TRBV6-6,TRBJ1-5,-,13,CASSRDGNQPQHF,TGTGCCAGCAGCAGGGATGGAAATCAGCCCCAGCATTTT
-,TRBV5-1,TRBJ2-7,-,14,CASSLPDRPYEQYF,TGCGCCAGCAGCTTACCGGACAGACCCTACGAGCAGTACTTC
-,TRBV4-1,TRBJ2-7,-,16,CASSQAIGGSAYEQYF,TGCGCCAGCAGCCAAGCCATCGGAGGATCTGCCTACGAGCAGTACTTC
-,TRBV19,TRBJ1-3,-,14,CASTLGREGNTIYF,TGTGCCAGTACCCTGGGGCGTGAAGGAAACACCATATATTTT
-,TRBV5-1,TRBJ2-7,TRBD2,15,CASSASLAGWSEQYF,TGCGCCAGCAGCGCCTCACTAGCGGGATGGTCCGAGCAGTACTTC
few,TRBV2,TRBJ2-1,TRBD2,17,CASHRSVAGLGDNEQFF,TGTGCCAGCCACCGTTCGGTAGCGGGATTAGGCGACAATGAGCAGTTCTTC
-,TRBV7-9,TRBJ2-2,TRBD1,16,CASSTRDRGRVKELFF,TGTGCCAGCAGCACACGGGACAGGGGGCGCGTAAAGGAGCTGTTTTTT